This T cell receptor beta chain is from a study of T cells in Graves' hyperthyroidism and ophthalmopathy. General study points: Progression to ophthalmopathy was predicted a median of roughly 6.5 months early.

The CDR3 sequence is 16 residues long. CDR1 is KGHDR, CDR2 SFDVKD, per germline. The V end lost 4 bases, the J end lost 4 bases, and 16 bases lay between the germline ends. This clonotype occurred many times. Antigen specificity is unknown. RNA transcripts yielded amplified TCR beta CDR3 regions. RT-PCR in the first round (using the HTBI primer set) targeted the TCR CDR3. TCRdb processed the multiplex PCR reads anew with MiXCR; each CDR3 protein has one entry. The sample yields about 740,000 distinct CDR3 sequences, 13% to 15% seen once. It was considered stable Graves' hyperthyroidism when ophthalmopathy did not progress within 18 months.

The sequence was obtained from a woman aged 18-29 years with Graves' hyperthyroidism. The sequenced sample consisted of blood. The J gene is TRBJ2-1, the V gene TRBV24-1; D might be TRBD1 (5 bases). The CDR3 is CATSDPNWGSYNEQFF. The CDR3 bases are TGTGCCACCAGTGACCCCAACTGGGGCTCATACAATGAGCAGTTCTTC.